These 16 T cell receptor beta chains share one sample of origin, sequenced in a study of blood T cell repertoires in COVID-19. The data were produced by immunoSEQ multiplex PCR, yet TCRdb's version contains in-frame clones alone and is incomplete. The sample records around 200,000 clones, around four fifths being singletons. Source material: peripheral blood. These receptors were taken from a middle-aged man with active or convalescent COVID-19.

The chain is built from TRBV11-2 and TRBJ2-3, with 10 bases fitting TRBD1. The ends lost 6 bases at V and 5 bases at J; junction bases unmatched: 11. The V gene's germline CDR1 is SGHAT and CDR2 FQNNGV. The CDR3 is 16 amino acids. CDR3 in amino acids: CASSLTGTGAGDTQYF. As DNA, the CDR3 is TGTGCCAGCAGTCTTACCGGGACAGGGGCGGGAGATACGCAGTATTTT.

The CDR3 here is CASSIGIRAAEKLFF. Here the CDR3 DNA reads TGTGCCAGTAGTATAGGGATCCGCGCGGCTGAAAAACTGTTTTTT. The genes are TRBV19 and TRBJ1-4, with D uncertain. Per the germline V gene, CDR1 is LNHDA and CDR2 is SQIVND (reference sequence). This CDR3 contains 15 residues. Trimming cost V 1 base and J 7 bases, with 13 bases left between them.

The gene calls are TRBV5-1 and TRBJ2-1; D is unresolved. The V and J ends lost 3 bases and 3 bases respectively, with 7 bases between them. CDR3 length: 13 amino acids. CDR1 and CDR2 from the germline V gene are SGHRS and YFSETQ. The CDR3, as DNA: TGCGCCAGCAGCTCGCACAGCTACAATGAGCAGTTCTTC. Its translation is CASSSHSYNEQFF.

The chain joins TRBV18 to TRBJ1-1; D gene unclear. CDR3 length: 16 residues. CDR1 is KGHSH and CDR2 is LQKENI in the germline V gene. Deletions cut 6 bases from V and 1 base from J, with 18 bases between. The CDR3 loop is CASSTASSLSNTEAFF. The DNA for the CDR3 is TGTGCCAGCTCCACGGCCAGTTCACTATCGAACACTGAAGCTTTCTTT. Full variable domain (rest looked up from reference TRBV18 and TRBJ1-1): NAGVMQNPRHLVRRRGQEARLRCSPMKGHSHVYWYRQLPEEGLKFMVYLQKENIIDESGMPKERFSAEFPKEGPSILRIQQVVRGDSAAYFCASSTASSLSNTEAFFGQGTRLTVV.

The chain uses TRBV6-2 or TRBV6-3 and TRBJ2-5, with 11 bases identical to TRBD2. The CDR3 totals 17 residues. V lost 1 base, J lost 0 bases, and 4 bases stayed unmatched. Per the germline V gene, CDR1 is MNHEY and CDR2 is SVGEGT. CDR3 sequence: CASSYYRLAGNQETQYF. As DNA, the CDR3 is TGTGCCAGCAGTTACTACCGACTAGCGGGGAACCAAGAGACCCAGTACTTC.

The chain recombines TRBV6-5 with TRBJ1-2; 7 bases fit TRBD1. Germline V gene sequence: CDR1 MNHEY, CDR2 SVGAGI. The V gene end was trimmed by 6 bases and the J gene end by 0 bases; junction bases not matched to a gene: 4. This CDR3 is 14 amino acids long. This chain's CDR3 is CASSPQGPNYGYTF. The DNA of the CDR3 is TGTGCCAGCAGCCCACAGGGGCCTAACTATGGCTACACCTTC.

The chain employs TRBV5-1 and TRBJ2-2; 7 bases align to TRBD1. In germline, CDR1 is SGHRS, CDR2 YFSETQ. The V segment lost 1 base and the J segment 0 bases; nucleotides outside the gene matches: 3. This CDR3 region has 16 residues. This CDR3 reads CASSLRGQANTGELFF. The CDR3 DNA follows: TGCGCCAGCAGCTTGCGCGGACAGGCGAACACCGGGGAGCTGTTTTTT.

This chain joins TRBV20-1 and TRBJ1-6, with D uncertain. This CDR3 spans 15 amino acids. From germline, CDR1 is DFQATT and CDR2 SNEGSKA (reference sequence). The germline V and J ends were trimmed by 3 bases and 1 base, with 10 bases remaining between them. The chain's CDR3 is CSASTGISYNSPLHF. The CDR3 coding sequence is TGCAGTGCTAGTACGGGGATTTCCTATAATTCACCCCTCCACTTT.

This sequence joins TRBV2 and TRBJ1-4, with D hard to call. V lost 4 bases and J 15 bases, leaving 15 bases between the germline ends. This CDR3 spans 12 amino acids. The germline V gene encodes CDR1 SNHLY and CDR2 FYNNEI. CDR3 sequence (DNA): TGTGCCAGCAGTGGTACTGTCGCGGGGTTGTTTTTT. Amino acids: CASSGTVAGLFF. Drawing the rest from reference TRBV2 and TRBJ1-4, the complete variable domain is EPEVTQTPSHQVTQMGQEVILRCVPISNHLYFYWYRQILGQKVEFLVSFYNNEISEKSEIFDDQFSVERPDGSNFTLKIRSTKLEDSAMYFCASSGTVAGLFFGSGTQLSVL.

The chain has TRBV27 and TRBJ2-7; tentative D call: TRBD1 (6 bases). CDR3 length: 15 amino acids. Trimming cost V 5 bases and J 3 bases, with 17 bases left between them. Germline-derived CDR1 and CDR2 are MNHEY and SMNVEV (reference sequence). CDR3 coding DNA: TGTGCCAGCAGTCATTTCAGGGGTTCCCACTACGAGCAGTACTTC. Protein: CASSHFRGSHYEQYF.

The J gene is TRBJ2-1, the V gene TRBV5-1; D may be TRBD2 (5 bases). CDR1 and CDR2 (germline): SGHRS, YFSETQ. Trimming stripped 0 bases from V and 4 bases from J, with 14 bases between. The CDR3 runs 16 residues. CDR3 sequence: CASSLAVGGGYNEQFF. CDR3 nucleotides: TGCGCCAGCAGCTTGGCCGTGGGCGGAGGTTACAATGAGCAGTTCTTC.

The V call is TRBV6-1, the J call TRBJ2-7; no definite D call. This CDR3 is built from 13 residues. Germline CDR1 MNHNS, CDR2 SASEGT. The germline V and J ends were trimmed by 7 bases and 3 bases, with 13 bases remaining between them. In DNA, the CDR3 is TGTGCCAGCACCAGAGGCAGATACTACGAGCAGTACTTC. Protein product: CASTRGRYYEQYF.

This chain uses TRBV6-6 with TRBJ2-7, with D possibly matching TRBD2 (6 bases). Germline assignment: CDR1 MNHNY and CDR2 SVGAGI (reference sequence). V gave up 8 bases and J gave up 1 base, with 15 bases separating them. This CDR3 region has 14 residues. The CDR3 coding sequence is TGTGCCAGCCTCCGGGGGACTCAATCCTACGAGCAGTACTTC. The encoded protein is CASLRGTQSYEQYF.

The V and J genes are TRBV7-2 and TRBJ2-1, with a possible D match to TRBD2 (6 bases). Trimming left V 2 bases short and J 8 bases short, with 19 bases between. This CDR3 has 16 residues. Germline lookup yields CDR1 SGHTA and CDR2 FQGNSA. CDR3 bases: TGTGCCAGCAGCTTAAATGGGGGGTGGAACCAGGATGAGCAGTTCTTC. Residues: CASSLNGGWNQDEQFF.

The J gene is TRBJ2-7, the V gene TRBV15; 8 bases are a match to TRBD1. CDR1 is LNHNV and CDR2 is YYDKDF in the germline V gene (reference sequence). This CDR3 has 17 amino acids. J was trimmed by 2 bases and V by 0 bases; bases with no gene match: 9. The CDR3 is CATSRDIRGQGTYEQYF. The CDR3 coding sequence is TGTGCCACCAGCAGAGATATTCGAGGACAGGGTACCTACGAGCAGTACTTC. The whole variable domain, remainder taken from reference TRBV15 and TRBJ2-7, is DAMVIQNPRYQVTQFGKPVTLSCSQTLNHNVMYWYQQKSSQAPKLLFHYYDKDFNNEADTPDNFQSRRPNTSFCFLDIRSPGLGDTAMYLCATSRDIRGQGTYEQYFGPGTRLTVT.

The rearrangement uses TRBV29-1 and TRBJ2-5; 9 bases map to TRBD1. V was clipped by 6 bases and J by 1 base; unmatched bases: 0. The germline V gene has CDR1 SQVTM and CDR2 ANQGSEA. The length of the CDR3 is 12 residues. CDR3 coding DNA: TGCAGCGTGGGACAGGGCCAAGAGACCCAGTACTTC. Translated, it gives CSVGQGQETQYF.